Listed below are T cell receptor beta chains from one sample, sequenced in a study of CD8+ T cells in alopecia areata. Assay: immunoSEQ multiplex PCR; the TCRdb copy retains only in-frame clones and omits some. The data hold some 25,000 clones, with 40% to 60% observed a single time. Source material: NKG2D-high CD8+ T cells sorted from blood. These receptors were obtained from a human donor with alopecia areata. The CDR3 runs from the conserved cysteine through the conserved F or W. The order of the fields is J gene, V gene, D gene, CDR3 protein. D genes are given only for firm matches.

TRBJ1-2	TRBV9	TRBD1	CASSATGQRSYGYTF
TRBJ2-7	TRBV9	TRBD1	CASSDPGQGYEQYF
TRBJ2-7	TRBV28	NA	CASSLTGDYERQYF
TRBJ2-2	TRBV27	TRBD1	CASSDRGPDGELFF
TRBJ2-5	TRBV9	NA	CASSPRTPEETQYF
TRBJ2-7	TRBV4-2	TRBD2	CASSQDASGSGEQYF
TRBJ2-3	TRBV27	NA	CASSLGTDTQYF
TRBJ2-7	TRBV27	NA	CASSLSADSSYEQYF
TRBJ2-2	TRBV28	NA	CASSFITGELFF
TRBJ1-1	TRBV11-2	TRBD1	CASRRTGVGDTEAFF
TRBJ2-7	TRBV28	NA	CASHDRPYEQYF
TRBJ2-2	TRBV10-3	NA	CAIGKTVESNTGELFF
TRBJ2-1	TRBV5-1	NA	CASSLVYHYDSYNEQFF
TRBJ2-2	TRBV29-1	TRBD1	CSVKQGALSGELFF
TRBJ1-5	TRBV7-8	NA	CASREGGLGQPQHF
TRBJ2-6	TRBV5-4	NA	CASSLDPPGVGANVLTF
TRBJ2-5	TRBV4-1	NA	CASSQERPGETQYF
TRBJ2-2	TRBV27	NA	CASTLDRLNTGELFF
TRBJ2-1	TRBV25-1	TRBD2	CASVLTSGSYNEQFF
TRBJ2-5	TRBV14	NA	CASSQERRGGETQYF
TRBJ2-1	TRBV13	TRBD2	CASSPGLTYNEQFF
TRBJ2-1	TRBV30	TRBD2	CAWSLEIAGGPYNEQFF
TRBJ2-1	TRBV9	TRBD1	CASSVWDRGHHEQFF
TRBJ2-5	TRBV15	NA	CATSGAGTIQETQYF
TRBJ1-5	TRBV4-1	NA	CASSQVDSTNQPQHF
TRBJ2-7	TRBV6-5	NA	CASTHSGEQYF
TRBJ2-1	TRBV27	TRBD1	CATSTGTAGSYNEQFF
TRBJ2-2	TRBV19	NA	CASSPGGADTGELFF
TRBJ1-2	TRBV6-5	TRBD1	CASSYDPGGYGYTF
TRBJ2-7	TRBV6-6	NA	CASSYSARSSYEQYF
TRBJ2-1	TRBV10-3	TRBD2	CATEEPGLANEQFF
TRBJ2-6	TRBV28	NA	CASSFWTTGANVLTF
TRBJ2-7	TRBV4-1	TRBD1	CASSTGQGYEQYF
TRBJ2-3	TRBV7-3	NA	CASSIDSGGTDTQYF
TRBJ2-7	TRBV19	TRBD2	CASGSSSGPYEQYF
TRBJ1-1	TRBV28	NA	CASSLAANTEAFF
TRBJ2-2	TRBV5-1	TRBD1	CASSIGTANTGELFF
TRBJ1-1	TRBV30	TRBD1	CATDRASTEAFF
TRBJ2-7	TRBV7-9	NA	CASSYGSYEQYF
TRBJ2-7	TRBV4-1	NA	CASRPGRSSYEQYF
TRBJ2-7	TRBV28	NA	CASSPRAWSYEQYF
TRBJ1-1	TRBV27	NA	CASSLYSAGITEAFF
TRBJ2-7	TRBV7-9	TRBD2	CASSAPGLAGEEQYF
TRBJ1-5	TRBV19	NA	CASSIDNPAQPQHF
TRBJ1-2	TRBV13	NA	CASSLGGVPYGYTF
TRBJ2-7	TRBV13	NA	CASSLGQGGPRYEQYF
TRBJ1-3	TRBV7-8	TRBD1	CASSETGGEISGNTIYF
TRBJ2-1	TRBV27	TRBD2	CASSYGGGLYNEQFF
TRBJ2-7	TRBV28	TRBD1	CASSLAGQGWYEQYF
TRBJ1-4	TRBV10-3	NA	CAISEGEKLFF
TRBJ2-7	TRBV5-1	NA	CASGEGLEYEQYF
TRBJ2-1	TRBV7-9	TRBD2	CASSPQRESYNEQFF
TRBJ2-1	TRBV19	NA	CASSLRAGHNEQFF